What follows are 21 T cell receptor beta chains derived from one specimen sequenced in a study of cytomegalovirus exposure and HLA in healthy donors. In the PCR, 60 Vbeta and 13 Jbeta primers were used. Generated by immunoSEQ multiplex PCR, the TCRdb table keeps only in-frame clones and is missing some. The sample has over 100,000 clones; roughly 80% are singletons. The sample was PBMCs. The receptors were sampled from a man aged 35 to 55 in good health and CMV-seronegative.

This sequence joins TRBV2 and TRBJ2-7; 10 bases are shared with TRBD1. This CDR3 region has 17 residues. In germline, CDR1 is SNHLY, CDR2 FYNNEI. J gave up 1 base and V 2 bases, and 8 bases lay outside the gene matches. The CDR3 nucleotides are TGTGCCAGCAGTGAAAGGGTCCCGGGACAGGGGTCCTACGAGCAGTACTTC. Its protein product is CASSERVPGQGSYEQYF.

This chain connects TRBV27 to TRBJ1-2; TRBD1 is a possible D gene (5 bases). The CDR3 spans 15 residues. The germline gives CDR1 MNHEY, CDR2 SMNVEV (reference sequence). V was shortened by 8 bases and J by 1 base, with 17 bases between the two germline ends. The CDR3 here is CASFGGWGNNYGYTF. The CDR3 DNA reads TGTGCCAGCTTCGGGGGATGGGGGAATAACTATGGCTACACCTTC.

The chain employs TRBV14 and TRBJ2-3, with a possible D match to TRBD2 (5 bases). V lost 0 bases, J lost 5 bases, and 12 bases lay in between. This CDR3 spans 15 amino acids. CDR1 SGHDN and CDR2 FVKESK come from the germline V gene. The CDR3 coding sequence is TGTGCCAGCAGCCAAGATCGTCTAGCTGGAGATACGCAGTATTTT. This codes for CASSQDRLAGDTQYF.

The chain links TRBV7-8 to TRBJ2-2; D is uncertain. The CDR3 is made up of 13 amino acids. The germline V gene encodes CDR1 SGHVS and CDR2 FQNEAQ. The V gene lost 4 bases and the J gene lost 3 bases, with 6 bases spanning the gap. CDR3 in DNA: TGTGCCAGCAGCTCCCCGGACACCGGGGAGCTGTTTTTT. This translates into CASSSPDTGELFF. The full variable domain, rest sourced from reference TRBV7-8 and TRBJ2-2, is GAGVSQSPRYKVAKRGQDVALRCDPISGHVSLFWYQQALGQGPEFLTYFQNEAQLDKSGLPSDRFFAERPEGSVSTLKIQRTQQEDSAVYLCASSSPDTGELFFGEGSRLTVL.

This clone was seen a few times. The gene calls are TRBV6-5 and TRBJ1-1; weak D call: TRBD1 (5 bases). The CDR3 covers 14 residues. Germline CDR1 and CDR2: MNHEY and SVGAGI. Trimming removed 0 bases at V and 8 bases at J, with 13 bases between. The CDR3 protein is CASSYSLSTEEAFF. The CDR3 DNA sequence: TGTGCCAGCAGTTACTCGTTATCGACAGAAGAAGCTTTCTTT.

The count of this clone is one. V gene TRBV5-1 combines with J gene TRBJ2-5; TRBD1 agrees at 7 bases. Germline CDR1 reads SGHRS; CDR2 reads YFSETQ. This CDR3 comprises 14 residues. The J segment lost 1 base and the V segment lost 3 bases, leaving 3 bases of the junction unmatched. CDR3 nucleotides: TGCGCCAGCAGCTCAACAGGGGCCCAAGAGACCCAGTACTTC. This translates into CASSSTGAQETQYF.

The chain joins TRBV27 to TRBJ2-3, with 8 bases fitting TRBD2. Germline assignment: CDR1 MNHEY and CDR2 SMNVEV (reference sequence). The CDR3 covers 15 residues. V trimming: 5 bases; J trimming: 3 bases; junction bases outside the gene matches: 7. The CDR3 loop reads CASSPRGGFTDTQYF. Here the CDR3 DNA reads TGTGCCAGCAGTCCCCGGGGGGGATTTACAGATACGCAGTATTTT.

The chain joins TRBV7-8 to TRBJ2-1; TRBD2 matches 10 bases. CDR1 and CDR2 (germline): SGHVS, FQNEAQ. V shed 8 bases, J shed 0 bases, and the junction held 7 bases outside the gene matches. This CDR3 spans 16 amino acids. The CDR3 sequence is CASGFLAGASYNEQFF. The CDR3 DNA sequence: TGTGCCAGCGGGTTTCTAGCGGGGGCCTCCTACAATGAGCAGTTCTTC. Together with reference TRBV7-8 and TRBJ2-1, the CDR3 gives the full variable domain: GAGVSQSPRYKVAKRGQDVALRCDPISGHVSLFWYQQALGQGPEFLTYFQNEAQLDKSGLPSDRFFAERPEGSVSTLKIQRTQQEDSAVYLCASGFLAGASYNEQFFGPGTRLTVL.

This sequence joins TRBV11-2 and TRBJ2-7; D not certain. Germline V gene data show CDR1 as SGHAT and CDR2 as FQNNGV. The CDR3 length is 15 residues. V lost 0 bases to trimming and J lost 0 bases, with 9 bases between them. CDR3 DNA sequence: TGTGCCAGCAGCTTAGAGCCGGTGAGCTCCTACGAGCAGTACTTC. Protein product: CASSLEPVSSYEQYF.

The gene calls are TRBV13 and TRBJ2-7; D is ambiguous. Trimming shortened V by 3 bases and J by 2 bases, and 11 bases separated the two germline ends. This CDR3 is 14 amino acids long. The V gene's germline CDR1 is PRHDT and CDR2 FYEKMQ (reference sequence). The CDR3 is CASSFRQAPYEQYF. The CDR3 DNA reads as TGTGCCAGCAGCTTTAGGCAGGCGCCCTACGAGCAGTACTTC.

This clone was counted once. This sequence joins TRBV6-6 and TRBJ1-1, with D hard to call. CDR3 length equals 15 residues. Germline V gene lookup returns CDR1 MNHNY and CDR2 SVGAGI (reference sequence). The V end was cut by 6 bases, the J end by 5 bases, with 19 bases between. The CDR3 sequence is CASSFTIGVGTEAFF. The CDR3 DNA follows: TGTGCCAGCAGCTTCACTATCGGGGTCGGGACTGAAGCTTTCTTT.

This clone appeared a few times. The rearrangement links TRBV14 to TRBJ1-3; D unresolved. The CDR3 has 13 residues. In germline, CDR1 is SGHDN, CDR2 FVKESK. V lost 4 bases to trimming and J lost 0 bases, with 4 bases between them. The CDR3 DNA is TGTGCCAGCAGCCTAAACTCTGGAAACACCATATATTTT. Translated: CASSLNSGNTIYF.

This chain links TRBV20-1 with TRBJ2-1, with D unclear. The germline V gene encodes CDR1 DFQATT and CDR2 SNEGSKA (reference sequence). Between the trimmed V and J ends, which lost 0 bases and 8 bases, there was a span of 5 bases. CDR3 size: 11 residues. CDR3 sequence: CSARDRDEQFF. The CDR3 nucleotides read TGCAGTGCTAGAGATCGCGATGAGCAGTTCTTC.

The rearrangement uses TRBV4-2 and TRBJ2-3; TRBD2 is a possible D gene (6 bases). V shed 0 bases and J shed 2 bases, with 9 bases lying between them. This CDR3 has 15 amino acids. Per germline, CDR1 LGHNA and CDR2 YNFKEQ. The CDR3 loop reads CASSQDLAVTDTQYF. The CDR3 coding sequence is TGTGCCAGCAGCCAAGATTTAGCGGTCACAGATACGCAGTATTTT.

This clone appeared a single time. This chain uses TRBV7-8 with TRBJ2-1; a possible D gene is TRBD2 (6 bases). V lost 7 bases and J 9 bases, leaving 13 bases between the germline ends. Germline assignment: CDR1 SGHVS and CDR2 FQNEAQ. This CDR3 is 12 amino acids long. CDR3 sequence (DNA): TGTGCCAGCATTCCCCTGGGGGGTGAGCAGTTCTTC. It is translated as CASIPLGGEQFF.

The chain is built from TRBV6-6 and TRBJ2-5; tentatively, D is TRBD2 (5 bases). The last part of the DNA fits TRBJ2-7 better; the J call may be wrong. CDR1 is MNHNY and CDR2 is SVGAGI in the germline V gene (reference sequence). The CDR3 runs to 15 residues. The CDR3 DNA follows: TGTGCCAGCATCTCGCGTTGGGCGGGCCTCTACGAGCAGTACTTC. Its translation: CASISRWAGLYEQYF.

This clone appeared a few times. The V and J genes are TRBV5-1 and TRBJ2-3; D remains ambiguous. CDR3 length: 14 amino acids. V was clipped by 2 bases and J by 0 bases, with 7 bases between them. Germline lookup yields CDR1 SGHRS and CDR2 YFSETQ. Written as DNA, the CDR3 is TGCGCCAGCAGCTTACAGACCAGCACAGATACGCAGTATTTT. Amino acid sequence: CASSLQTSTDTQYF.

The V call is TRBV25-1, the J call TRBJ2-7; 8 bases are a match to TRBD2. Germline CDR1 is MGHDK and CDR2 is SYGVNS. CDR3 length equals 15 residues. The V segment lost 1 base and the J segment 2 bases; nucleotides outside the gene matches: 4. The CDR3 bases are TGTGCCAGCAGTGAATTGGCTAGCGGGCCCTACGAGCAGTACTTC. It specifies CASSELASGPYEQYF.

V is TRBV28 and J is TRBJ1-2; 8 positions match TRBD1. The J segment lost 6 bases and the V segment lost 4 bases, leaving 10 bases of the junction unmatched. The CDR3 loop spans 15 amino acids. Germline-derived CDR1 and CDR2 are MDHEN and SYDVKM. The CDR3 region is CASSSPGQGIDGYTF. CDR3 DNA: TGTGCCAGCAGTTCCCCAGGACAGGGAATCGATGGCTACACCTTC.

This clone was detected only a few times. This sequence joins TRBV10-3 and TRBJ2-5; 11 bases align to TRBD1. V was clipped by 3 bases and J by 5 bases; unmatched bases: 5. Germline CDR1 is ENHRY and CDR2 is SYGVKD. This CDR3 region has 15 residues. CDR3 nucleotide sequence: TGTGCCATCAGTGACAGGGACAGGGGGTTGGAGACCCAGTACTTC. This gives the protein CAISDRDRGLETQYF.

About this clone itself: Other DNA sequences in this specimen translate into the identical CDR3. The rearrangement joins TRBV2 to TRBJ1-1, with unresolved D. V shed 7 bases and J shed 11 bases, with 11 bases lying between them. CDR1 SNHLY and CDR2 FYNNEI come from the germline V gene. The CDR3 has 10 amino acids. The CDR3 sequence: CASIEEEAFF. The CDR3 DNA is TGTGCCAGCATAGAGGAGGAGGCTTTCTTT.